The text below deals with one TCR beta chain. CDR3 length: 13 residues. V gave up 3 bases and J gave up 2 bases, with 4 bases separating them. Looked up from germline, CDR1 is ENHRY and CDR2 is SYGVKD. The entry originates in a study of T cell changes during pregnancy in multiple sclerosis. Only in-frame clones appear in the TCRdb table, and some are missing; sequencing was by immunoSEQ multiplex PCR. The sample consists of tens of thousands of clones, around 89% of them appearing once. This sample comprised CD8+ T cells from peripheral blood mononuclear cells, obtained after pregnancy. The clonotype was recovered from a female donor in good health, enrolled as a control in a pregnancy study. The chain couples TRBV10-3 to TRBJ2-2; the D is unclear. The CDR3 is CAISDPNTGELFF. CDR3 nucleotide sequence: TGTGCCATCAGTGACCCAAACACCGGGGAGCTGTTTTTT.